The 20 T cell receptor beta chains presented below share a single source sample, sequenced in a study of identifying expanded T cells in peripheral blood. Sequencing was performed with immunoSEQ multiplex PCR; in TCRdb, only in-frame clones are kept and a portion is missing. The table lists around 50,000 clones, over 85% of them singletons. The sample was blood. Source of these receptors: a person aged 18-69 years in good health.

The chain's CDR3 is CASSPRVAGGYEQFF. The CDR3 DNA reads as TGTGCCAGCAGCCCCCGGGTAGCGGGAGGGTATGAGCAGTTCTTC. V gene TRBV4-2 combines with J gene TRBJ2-1; 11 bases line up with TRBD2. Germline values: CDR1 LGHNA, CDR2 YNFKEQ. The CDR3 sequence is 15 residues long. J was trimmed by 8 bases and V by 4 bases; bases with no gene match: 7.

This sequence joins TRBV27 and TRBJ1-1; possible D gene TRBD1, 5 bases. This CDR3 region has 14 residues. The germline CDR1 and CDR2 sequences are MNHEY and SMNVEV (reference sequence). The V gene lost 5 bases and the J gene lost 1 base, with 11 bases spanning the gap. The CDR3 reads CASSRDGWNTEAFF. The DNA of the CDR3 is TGTGCCAGCAGTAGGGACGGGTGGAACACTGAAGCTTTCTTT.

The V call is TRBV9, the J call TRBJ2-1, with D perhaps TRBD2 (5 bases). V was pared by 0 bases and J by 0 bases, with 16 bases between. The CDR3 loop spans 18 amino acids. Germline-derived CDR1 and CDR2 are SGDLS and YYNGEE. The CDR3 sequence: CASSVEASPSFSYNEQFF. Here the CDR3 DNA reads TGTGCCAGCAGCGTAGAGGCTAGCCCTTCCTTCTCCTACAATGAGCAGTTCTTC.

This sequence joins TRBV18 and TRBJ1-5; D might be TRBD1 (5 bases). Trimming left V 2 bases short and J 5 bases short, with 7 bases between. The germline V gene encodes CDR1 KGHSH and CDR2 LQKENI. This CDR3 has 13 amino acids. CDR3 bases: TGTGCCAGCTCACCAGGGGGGGATCAGCCCCAGCATTTT. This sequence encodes CASSPGGDQPQHF.

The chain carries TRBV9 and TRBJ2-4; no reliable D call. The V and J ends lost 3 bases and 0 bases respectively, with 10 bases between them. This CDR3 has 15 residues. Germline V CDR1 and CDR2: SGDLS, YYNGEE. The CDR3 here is CASSASRGAKNIQYF. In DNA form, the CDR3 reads TGTGCCAGCAGCGCCTCCCGAGGAGCCAAAAACATTCAGTACTTC. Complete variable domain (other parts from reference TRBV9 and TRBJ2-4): DSGVTQTPKHLITATGQRVTLRCSPRSGDLSVYWYQQSLDQGLQFLIQYYNGEERAKGNILERFSAQQFPDLHSELNLSSLELGDSALYFCASSASRGAKNIQYFGAGTRLSVL.

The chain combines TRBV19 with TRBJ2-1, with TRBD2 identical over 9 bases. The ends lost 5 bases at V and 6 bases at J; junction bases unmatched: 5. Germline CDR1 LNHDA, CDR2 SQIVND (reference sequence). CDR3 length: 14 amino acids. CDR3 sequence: CASSYSGGLNEQFF. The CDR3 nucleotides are TGTGCCAGTAGTTATAGCGGGGGCCTCAATGAGCAGTTCTTC.

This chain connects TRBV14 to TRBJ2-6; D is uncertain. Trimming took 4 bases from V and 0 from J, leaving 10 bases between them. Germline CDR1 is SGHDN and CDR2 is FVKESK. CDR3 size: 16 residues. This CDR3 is CASSPVELSGANVLTF. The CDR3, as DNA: TGTGCCAGCAGCCCGGTTGAACTCTCTGGGGCCAACGTCCTGACTTTC.

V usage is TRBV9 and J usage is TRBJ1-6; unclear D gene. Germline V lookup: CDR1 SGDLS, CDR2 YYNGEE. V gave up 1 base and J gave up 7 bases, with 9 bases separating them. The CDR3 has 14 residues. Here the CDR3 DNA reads TGTGCCAGCAGCGTACGGGCTAACAATTCACCCCTCCACTTT. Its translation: CASSVRANNSPLHF.

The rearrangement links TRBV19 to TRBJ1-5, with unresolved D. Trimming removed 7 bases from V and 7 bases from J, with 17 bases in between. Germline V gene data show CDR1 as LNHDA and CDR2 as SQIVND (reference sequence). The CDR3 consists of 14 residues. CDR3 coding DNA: TGTGCCAGTAATGGGAGGCAGATGGGCCAGCCCCAGCATTTT. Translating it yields CASNGRQMGQPQHF. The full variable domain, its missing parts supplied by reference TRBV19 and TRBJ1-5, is DGGITQSPKYLFRKEGQNVTLSCEQNLNHDAMYWYRQDPGQGLRLIYYSQIVNDFQKGDIAEGYSVSREKKESFPLTVTSAQKNPTAFYLCASNGRQMGQPQHFGDGTRLSIL.

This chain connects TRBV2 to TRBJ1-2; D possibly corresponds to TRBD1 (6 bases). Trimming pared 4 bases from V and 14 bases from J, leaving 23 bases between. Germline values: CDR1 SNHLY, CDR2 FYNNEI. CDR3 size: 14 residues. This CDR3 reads CASSGPDRTRGGTF. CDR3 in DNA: TGTGCCAGCAGTGGACCAGACAGGACGCGCGGGGGGACCTTC.

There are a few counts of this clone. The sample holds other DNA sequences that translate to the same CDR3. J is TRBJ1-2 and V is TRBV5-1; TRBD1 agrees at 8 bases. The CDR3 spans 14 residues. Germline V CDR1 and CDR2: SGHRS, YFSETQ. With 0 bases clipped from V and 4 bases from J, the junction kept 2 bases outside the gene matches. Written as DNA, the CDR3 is TGCGCCAGCAGCTTGGGACAGGGGACCTATGGCTACACCTTC. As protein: CASSLGQGTYGYTF.

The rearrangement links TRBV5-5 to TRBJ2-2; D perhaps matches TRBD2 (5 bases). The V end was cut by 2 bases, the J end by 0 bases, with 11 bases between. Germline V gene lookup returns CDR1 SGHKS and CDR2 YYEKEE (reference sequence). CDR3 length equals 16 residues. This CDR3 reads CASSFWRPPNTGELFF. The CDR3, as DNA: TGTGCCAGCAGCTTCTGGAGGCCCCCGAACACCGGGGAGCTGTTTTTT. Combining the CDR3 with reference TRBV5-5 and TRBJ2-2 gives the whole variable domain DAGVTQSPTHLIKTRGQQVTLRCSPISGHKSVSWYQQVLGQGPQFIFQYYEKEERGRGNFPDRFSARQFPNYSSELNVNALLLGDSALYLCASSFWRPPNTGELFFGEGSRLTVL.

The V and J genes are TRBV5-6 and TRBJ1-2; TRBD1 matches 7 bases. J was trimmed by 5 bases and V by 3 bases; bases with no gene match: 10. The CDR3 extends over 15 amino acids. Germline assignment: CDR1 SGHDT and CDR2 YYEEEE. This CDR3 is CASSWWYRGSYGYTF. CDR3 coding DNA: TGTGCCAGCAGCTGGTGGTACAGGGGTTCTTATGGCTACACCTTC.

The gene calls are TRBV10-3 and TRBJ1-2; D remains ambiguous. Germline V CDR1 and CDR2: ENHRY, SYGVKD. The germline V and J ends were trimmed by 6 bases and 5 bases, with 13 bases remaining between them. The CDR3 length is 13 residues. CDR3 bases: TGTGCCATCAGCCTAGAAACGGCGTATGGCTACACCTTC. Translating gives CAISLETAYGYTF.

In DNA, the CDR3 is TGCAGCGCTCACCCACCTAGCGGGATTAGCACAGATACGCAGTATTTT. Translated, it gives CSAHPPSGISTDTQYF. The rearrangement links TRBV29-1 to TRBJ2-3; 9 bases map to TRBD2. The CDR3 consists of 16 residues. V lost 7 bases and J lost 0; bases outside the gene matches: 11. Germline V gene data show CDR1 as SQVTM and CDR2 as ANQGSEA.

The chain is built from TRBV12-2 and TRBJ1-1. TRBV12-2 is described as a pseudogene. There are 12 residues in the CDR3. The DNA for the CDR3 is TGTGCAAGTCGCTTGGCTAGGACTGAAGCTTTCTTT. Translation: CASRLARTEAFF.

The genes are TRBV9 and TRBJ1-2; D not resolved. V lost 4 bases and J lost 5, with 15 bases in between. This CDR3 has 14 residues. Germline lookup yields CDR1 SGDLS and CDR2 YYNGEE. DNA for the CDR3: TGTGCCAGCAGCCCAGGACTCCCCGGTTATGGCTACACCTTC. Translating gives CASSPGLPGYGYTF.

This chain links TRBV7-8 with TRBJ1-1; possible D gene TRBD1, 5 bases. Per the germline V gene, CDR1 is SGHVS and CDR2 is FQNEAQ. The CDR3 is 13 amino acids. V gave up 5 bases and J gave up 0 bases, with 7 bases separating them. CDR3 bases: TGTGCCAGCAGCCAAGGGGTGAACACTGAAGCTTTCTTT. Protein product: CASSQGVNTEAFF.

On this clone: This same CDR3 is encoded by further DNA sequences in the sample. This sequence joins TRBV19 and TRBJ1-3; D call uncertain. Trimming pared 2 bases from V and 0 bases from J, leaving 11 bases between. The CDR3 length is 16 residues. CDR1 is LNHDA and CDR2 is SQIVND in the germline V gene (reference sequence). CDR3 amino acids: CASSINGVNSGNTIYF. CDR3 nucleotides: TGTGCCAGTAGTATAAATGGGGTCAACTCTGGAAACACCATATATTTT.

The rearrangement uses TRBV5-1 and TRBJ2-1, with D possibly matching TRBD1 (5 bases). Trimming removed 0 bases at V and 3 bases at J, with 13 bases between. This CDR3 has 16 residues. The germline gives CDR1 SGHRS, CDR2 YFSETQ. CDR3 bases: TGCGCCAGCAGCTTGGACGTGGGGCCTCTCTACAATGAGCAGTTCTTC. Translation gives CASSLDVGPLYNEQFF.